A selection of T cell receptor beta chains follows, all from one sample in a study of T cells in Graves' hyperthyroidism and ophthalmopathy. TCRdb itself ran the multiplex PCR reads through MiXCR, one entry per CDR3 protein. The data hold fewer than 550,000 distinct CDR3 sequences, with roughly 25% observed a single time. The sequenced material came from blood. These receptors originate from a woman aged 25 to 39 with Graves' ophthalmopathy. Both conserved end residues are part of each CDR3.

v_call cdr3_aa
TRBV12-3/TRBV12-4 CASSYQGGNTEAFF
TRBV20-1 CSARDVTSSYEQYF
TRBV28 CASSLSRGGNSPLHF
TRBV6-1 CASSRTGPGVSPLHF
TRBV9 CASSARTGPYEQYF
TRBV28 CASSLNGGSAPLHF
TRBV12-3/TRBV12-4 CASSPRQGLIEAFF
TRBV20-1 CSASGTGQNSPLHF
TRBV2 CAITTGTPTGELFF
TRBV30 CAWSPWHHQETQYF
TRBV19 CASSIPQVNTEAFF
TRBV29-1 CSVNPTGAGETQYF
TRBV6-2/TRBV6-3 CASRTQGGEQYF
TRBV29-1 CSVGKGGLETQYF
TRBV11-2 CASSWGGAVNEKLFF
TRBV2 CASRMSGAGTEAFF
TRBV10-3 CAISDVVGNYGYTF
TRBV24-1 CATSDKGMGQETQYF
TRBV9 CASSVATGAPNTGELFF
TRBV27 CASSRLRGSGANVLTF
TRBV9 CASSVDARASAEAFF
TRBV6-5 CASSYALNTEAFF
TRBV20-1 CSARGPGIMNTEAFF
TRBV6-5 CASSYSGTVTRGAFF
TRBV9 CASSESVGDTYEQYF
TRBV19 CASSIGQPYEQYF
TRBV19 CASSRPGQGDYTF
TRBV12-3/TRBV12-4 CASSLERGSNRGANTEAFF
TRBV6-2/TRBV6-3 CASRPMAPGQGNTGELFF
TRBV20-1 CSAESSNTEAFF
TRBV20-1 CSARDLTGDGTEAFF
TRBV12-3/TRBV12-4 CASSSGFSAGAEQYF
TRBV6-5 CASSSHYQETQYF
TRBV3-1 CASSLETWGNTIYF
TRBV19 CASTPLGGGSTDTQYF
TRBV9 CASSVEKTNTEAFF
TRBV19 CASSINGVLGNQPQHF
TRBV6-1 CASRRSLNTEAFF
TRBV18 CASSPGRASGNTIYF
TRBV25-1 CASSAGGGRAGELFF
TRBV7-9 CASSSLRGGNSPLHF
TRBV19 CASTSSQEPTTLNYGYTF
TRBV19 CASSWSLGANVLTF
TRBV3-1 CASSGSGGAWETQYF
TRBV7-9 CTSSNGQGAAFF
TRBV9 CASSVGSSGGYYEQYF
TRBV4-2 CASSLFLGGPGQPQHF
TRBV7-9 CASSLFSPVNTEAFF
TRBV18 CASSPGRGSPLQETQYF
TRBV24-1 CATSDAGPDRYTNYGYTF
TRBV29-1 CSVDGGPSTYEQYF
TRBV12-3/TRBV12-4 CASRSSGYEQYF